Listed below are T cell receptor beta chains from one sample, sequenced in a study of T cell responses to AZD1222 COVID-19 vaccine. Clones were sequenced by immunoSEQ multiplex PCR, and TCRdb holds only the in-frame ones, with some missing. The table shows about 100,000 clones, with 70% to 90% occurring only once. The sequencing used peripheral blood, collected 28 days after the second AZD1222 dose. These receptors came from an adult who received the AZD1222 COVID-19 vaccine. Each CDR3 is given with its conserved first and last residue. The order of the fields is D gene, V gene, J gene, clone size, CDR3 protein, CDR3 DNA. D genes are given only for firm matches. Clone sizes are given selectively: once, few, many, or a class where the clone is expanded.

D gene: NA
V gene: TRBV19
J gene: TRBJ2-7
clone size: NA
CDR3 protein: CASSPRWRGQYEQYF
CDR3 DNA: TGTGCCAGTAGTCCCCGTTGGAGGGGGCAGTACGAGCAGTACTTC

D gene: TRBD1
V gene: TRBV4-2
J gene: TRBJ2-7
clone size: NA
CDR3 protein: CASSQDGRQGVSYEQYF
CDR3 DNA: TGTGCCAGCAGCCAAGACGGGAGACAGGGGGTCTCCTACGAGCAGTACTTC

D gene: TRBD2
V gene: TRBV9
J gene: TRBJ2-7
clone size: NA
CDR3 protein: CASSVEAGDEQYF
CDR3 DNA: TGTGCCAGCAGCGTAGAGGCGGGGGACGAGCAGTACTTC

D gene: NA
V gene: TRBV10-3
J gene: TRBJ1-4
clone size: NA
CDR3 protein: CAISLDRSEKLFF
CDR3 DNA: TGTGCCATCAGTTTGGACAGAAGTGAAAAACTGTTTTTT

D gene: TRBD1
V gene: TRBV29-1
J gene: TRBJ1-2
clone size: NA
CDR3 protein: CSAPTGLDGYTF
CDR3 DNA: TGCAGCGCCCCGACAGGGTTGGATGGCTACACCTTC

D gene: NA
V gene: TRBV28
J gene: TRBJ1-3
clone size: NA
CDR3 protein: CASSYGAHSGNTIYF
CDR3 DNA: TGTGCCAGCAGTTACGGGGCCCACTCTGGAAACACCATATATTTT

D gene: NA
V gene: TRBV28
J gene: TRBJ1-1
clone size: few
CDR3 protein: CASSPMEEAFF
CDR3 DNA: TGTGCCAGCAGTCCCATGGAGGAAGCTTTCTTT

D gene: NA
V gene: TRBV12-3/TRBV12-4
J gene: TRBJ2-2
clone size: NA
CDR3 protein: CASSLGGPGELFF
CDR3 DNA: TGTGCCAGCAGTTTAGGGGGTCCCGGGGAGCTGTTTTTT

D gene: NA
V gene: TRBV19
J gene: TRBJ1-1
clone size: NA
CDR3 protein: CASRDGRNTEAFF
CDR3 DNA: TGTGCCAGCCGGGACGGCAGGAACACTGAAGCTTTCTTT

D gene: NA
V gene: TRBV5-8
J gene: TRBJ2-1
clone size: NA
CDR3 protein: CASSLGWSQFF
CDR3 DNA: TGTGCCAGCAGCTTGGGCTGGAGTCAGTTCTTC

D gene: NA
V gene: TRBV7-3
J gene: TRBJ2-2
clone size: NA
CDR3 protein: CASSLTSGGASGELFF
CDR3 DNA: TGTGCCAGCAGCCTCACTTCGGGGGGCGCCTCCGGGGAGCTGTTTTTT

D gene: NA
V gene: TRBV4-2
J gene: TRBJ2-1
clone size: once
CDR3 protein: CASSQEGAGRRNEQFF
CDR3 DNA: TGTGCCAGCAGCCAAGAAGGGGCAGGGAGAAGGAATGAGCAGTTCTTC

D gene: NA
V gene: TRBV5-1
J gene: TRBJ2-1
clone size: NA
CDR3 protein: CASSFGGSYNEQFF
CDR3 DNA: TGCGCCAGCAGCTTTGGGGGGTCCTACAATGAGCAGTTCTTC

D gene: TRBD1
V gene: TRBV27
J gene: TRBJ1-6
clone size: NA
CDR3 protein: CASSAPSGTGRDSPLHF
CDR3 DNA: TGTGCCAGCAGTGCCCCCTCCGGGACAGGGAGGGATTCACCCCTCCACTTT

D gene: NA
V gene: TRBV18
J gene: TRBJ2-7
clone size: NA
CDR3 protein: CASSPLSRGAREQYF
CDR3 DNA: TGTGCCAGCTCACCACTCTCCAGGGGGGCGCGGGAGCAGTACTTC

D gene: TRBD1
V gene: TRBV7-2
J gene: TRBJ1-2
clone size: once
CDR3 protein: CASSLNPRAGGGYTF
CDR3 DNA: TGTGCCAGCAGCTTAAACCCCCGGGCAGGGGGTGGCTACACCTTC

D gene: TRBD1
V gene: TRBV6-1
J gene: TRBJ1-2
clone size: NA
CDR3 protein: CASSDPDRGSYGYTF
CDR3 DNA: TGTGCCAGCAGTGATCCGGACAGGGGGAGCTATGGCTACACCTTC

D gene: NA
V gene: TRBV2
J gene: TRBJ1-5
clone size: NA
CDR3 protein: CASSRERQPQHF
CDR3 DNA: TGTGCCAGCAGCAGGGAGCGGCAGCCCCAGCATTTT

D gene: NA
V gene: TRBV19
J gene: TRBJ2-1
clone size: NA
CDR3 protein: CASSSSGANEQFF
CDR3 DNA: TGTGCCAGTAGTAGTTCAGGGGCAAATGAGCAGTTCTTC

D gene: TRBD1
V gene: TRBV10-3
J gene: TRBJ1-1
clone size: NA
CDR3 protein: CATGQVNTEAFF
CDR3 DNA: TGTGCCACCGGACAGGTCAACACTGAAGCTTTCTTT

D gene: TRBD1
V gene: TRBV20-1
J gene: TRBJ1-4
clone size: NA
CDR3 protein: CSASEAGGESWEKLFF
CDR3 DNA: TGCAGTGCTAGTGAGGCAGGGGGCGAAAGTTGGGAAAAACTGTTTTTT

D gene: NA
V gene: TRBV12-5
J gene: TRBJ1-6
clone size: NA
CDR3 protein: CASGLGGGSYNSPLHF
CDR3 DNA: TGTGCTAGTGGTTTGGGGGGCGGCTCCTATAATTCACCCCTCCACTTT

D gene: NA
V gene: TRBV7-9
J gene: TRBJ2-5
clone size: once
CDR3 protein: CASSLPSQETQYF
CDR3 DNA: TGTGCCAGCAGCTTACCGTCCCAAGAGACCCAGTACTTC

D gene: NA
V gene: TRBV11-2
J gene: TRBJ1-1
clone size: NA
CDR3 protein: CASSPIGNVEAFF
CDR3 DNA: TGTGCCAGCAGCCCAATCGGGAATGTCGAGGCTTTCTTT

D gene: NA
V gene: TRBV5-4
J gene: TRBJ2-7
clone size: NA
CDR3 protein: CASSSGGEQYF
CDR3 DNA: TGTGCCAGCAGCTCTGGGGGGGAGCAGTACTTC

D gene: NA
V gene: TRBV6-5
J gene: TRBJ1-4
clone size: few
CDR3 protein: CASSSGFELFF
CDR3 DNA: TGTGCCAGCAGTAGCGGTTTTGAACTGTTTTTT

D gene: NA
V gene: TRBV10-3
J gene: TRBJ1-1
clone size: NA
CDR3 protein: CAISDHDSDSEAFF
CDR3 DNA: TGTGCCATCAGTGACCACGACAGTGACAGTGAAGCTTTCTTT

D gene: TRBD1
V gene: TRBV4-1
J gene: TRBJ1-4
clone size: NA
CDR3 protein: CASSQKGTATNEKLFF
CDR3 DNA: TGCGCCAGCAGCCAAAAAGGGACAGCAACTAATGAAAAACTGTTTTTT

D gene: NA
V gene: TRBV3-1/TRBV3-2
J gene: TRBJ2-1
clone size: NA
CDR3 protein: CASSPASAAGIGEQFF
CDR3 DNA: TGTGCCAGCAGCCCAGCGTCGGCAGCAGGGATCGGTGAGCAGTTCTTC

D gene: TRBD2
V gene: TRBV9
J gene: TRBJ2-1
clone size: once
CDR3 protein: CASSVDSSGGPVDEQFF
CDR3 DNA: TGTGCCAGCAGCGTAGACTCTAGCGGGGGACCGGTGGATGAGCAGTTCTTC

D gene: TRBD1
V gene: TRBV27
J gene: TRBJ2-7
clone size: NA
CDR3 protein: CASSLSGQGVRAYEQYF
CDR3 DNA: TGTGCCAGCAGTTTATCTGGACAGGGGGTTAGGGCCTACGAGCAGTACTTC

D gene: TRBD2
V gene: TRBV9
J gene: TRBJ2-3
clone size: NA
CDR3 protein: CASSAIAGTDTQYF
CDR3 DNA: TGTGCCAGCAGCGCGATAGCGGGGACAGATACGCAGTATTTT

D gene: TRBD1
V gene: TRBV5-1
J gene: TRBJ1-1
clone size: NA
CDR3 protein: CASSLLGTGDTEAFF
CDR3 DNA: TGCGCCAGCAGCCTACTTGGGACAGGAGACACTGAAGCTTTCTTT

D gene: NA
V gene: TRBV28
J gene: TRBJ2-5
clone size: NA
CDR3 protein: CASSFFRFSGQETQYF
CDR3 DNA: TGTGCCAGCAGTTTCTTTCGGTTTAGCGGACAAGAGACCCAGTACTTC

D gene: TRBD2
V gene: TRBV7-8
J gene: TRBJ2-7
clone size: NA
CDR3 protein: CASSPGLRGSVAGGSYEQYF
CDR3 DNA: TGTGCCAGCAGCCCCGGGTTGAGGGGTTCGGTAGCGGGAGGGTCCTACGAGCAGTACTTC

D gene: NA
V gene: TRBV28
J gene: TRBJ1-5
clone size: NA
CDR3 protein: CASSLIFQNNQPQHF
CDR3 DNA: TGTGCCAGCAGTTTAATCTTCCAAAACAATCAGCCCCAGCATTTT

D gene: TRBD2
V gene: TRBV7-9
J gene: TRBJ2-7
clone size: NA
CDR3 protein: CASSWDLAGEAYEQYF
CDR3 DNA: TGTGCCAGCAGCTGGGACCTAGCGGGAGAGGCTTACGAGCAGTACTTC

D gene: NA
V gene: TRBV7-2
J gene: TRBJ1-1
clone size: NA
CDR3 protein: CASQGNTEAFF
CDR3 DNA: TGTGCCAGCCAGGGGAACACTGAAGCTTTCTTT

D gene: NA
V gene: TRBV30
J gene: TRBJ1-5
clone size: NA
CDR3 protein: CAWSSGAYQPQHF
CDR3 DNA: TGTGCCTGGAGTTCAGGCGCATATCAGCCCCAGCATTTT

D gene: NA
V gene: TRBV28
J gene: TRBJ2-2
clone size: NA
CDR3 protein: CASSLPPVGAVNTGELFF
CDR3 DNA: TGTGCCAGCAGTTTACCCCCCGTAGGGGCAGTGAACACCGGGGAGCTGTTTTTT

D gene: NA
V gene: TRBV4-2
J gene: TRBJ2-1
clone size: NA
CDR3 protein: CASSQDLNSPNEQFF
CDR3 DNA: TGTGCCAGCAGCCAAGATTTGAATAGTCCGAATGAGCAGTTCTTC

D gene: NA
V gene: TRBV5-6
J gene: TRBJ2-7
clone size: NA
CDR3 protein: CASSLRNAGQGYEQYF
CDR3 DNA: TGTGCCAGCAGCTTGAGGAACGCGGGTCAGGGGTACGAGCAGTACTTC

D gene: NA
V gene: TRBV4-3
J gene: TRBJ1-2
clone size: NA
CDR3 protein: CASSQIGGDYGYTF
CDR3 DNA: TGCGCCAGCAGCCAAATCGGTGGGGACTATGGCTACACCTTC

D gene: NA
V gene: TRBV27
J gene: TRBJ2-7
clone size: once
CDR3 protein: CASSPLGGGFSYEQYF
CDR3 DNA: TGTGCCAGCAGTCCGTTAGGCGGGGGCTTCTCCTACGAGCAGTACTTC

D gene: NA
V gene: TRBV5-1
J gene: TRBJ1-4
clone size: once
CDR3 protein: CASSLEGQGNEKLFF
CDR3 DNA: TGCGCCAGCAGCTTGGAAGGGCAGGGGAACGAAAAACTGTTTTTT

D gene: NA
V gene: TRBV7-2
J gene: TRBJ1-1
clone size: NA
CDR3 protein: CASSLAPGNTEAFF
CDR3 DNA: TGTGCCAGCAGCTTAGCACCGGGAAACACTGAAGCTTTCTTT

D gene: NA
V gene: TRBV27
J gene: TRBJ2-1
clone size: NA
CDR3 protein: CASSLLGIYNEQFF
CDR3 DNA: TGTGCCAGCAGTTTACTAGGAATTTACAATGAGCAGTTCTTC

D gene: TRBD2
V gene: TRBV9
J gene: TRBJ2-3
clone size: NA
CDR3 protein: CASSPGLAGVTDTQYF
CDR3 DNA: TGTGCCAGCAGCCCTGGGCTAGCGGGGGTCACAGATACGCAGTATTTT

D gene: NA
V gene: TRBV7-2
J gene: TRBJ1-4
clone size: NA
CDR3 protein: CASSPRGGGEKLFF
CDR3 DNA: TGTGCCAGCAGCCCGAGGGGGGGTGGTGAAAAACTGTTTTTT

D gene: NA
V gene: TRBV24-1
J gene: TRBJ2-1
clone size: NA
CDR3 protein: CATSDLVGSEQFF
CDR3 DNA: TGTGCCACCAGTGATTTAGTAGGGAGTGAGCAGTTCTTC

D gene: NA
V gene: TRBV5-1
J gene: TRBJ1-3
clone size: NA
CDR3 protein: CASSLGRGRVAGNTIYF
CDR3 DNA: TGCGCCAGCAGCTTGGGTAGGGGTAGGGTCGCTGGAAACACCATATATTTT

D gene: NA
V gene: TRBV13
J gene: TRBJ1-6
clone size: NA
CDR3 protein: CASRGGDSPLHF
CDR3 DNA: TGTGCCAGCAGGGGAGGCGATTCACCCCTCCACTTT

D gene: NA
V gene: TRBV10-3
J gene: TRBJ2-7
clone size: NA
CDR3 protein: CAISAFSRDTQMGTYEQYF
CDR3 DNA: TGTGCCATCAGTGCCTTCAGCCGGGACACTCAAATGGGTACCTACGAGCAGTACTTC

D gene: TRBD1
V gene: TRBV5-4
J gene: TRBJ2-3
clone size: once
CDR3 protein: CASSPGTGNTDTQYF
CDR3 DNA: TGTGCCAGCAGCCCAGGGACAGGCAACACAGATACGCAGTATTTT

D gene: TRBD2
V gene: TRBV7-2
J gene: TRBJ2-3
clone size: NA
CDR3 protein: CASSLALAVTDTQYF
CDR3 DNA: TGTGCCAGCAGCTTAGCACTAGCGGTTACAGATACGCAGTATTTT